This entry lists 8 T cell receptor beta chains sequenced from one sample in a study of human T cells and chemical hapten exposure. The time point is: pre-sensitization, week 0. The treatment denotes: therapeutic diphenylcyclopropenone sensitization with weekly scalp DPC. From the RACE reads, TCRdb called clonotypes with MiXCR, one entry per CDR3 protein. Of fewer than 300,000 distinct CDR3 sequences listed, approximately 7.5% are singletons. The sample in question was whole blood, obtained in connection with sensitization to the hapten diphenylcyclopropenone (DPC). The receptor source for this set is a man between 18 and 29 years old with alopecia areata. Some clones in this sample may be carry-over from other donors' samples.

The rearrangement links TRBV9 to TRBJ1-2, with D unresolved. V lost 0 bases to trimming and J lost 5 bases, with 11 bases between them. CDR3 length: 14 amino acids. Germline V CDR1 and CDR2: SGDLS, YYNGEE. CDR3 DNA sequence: TGTGCCAGCAGCGTAGATGTTGGGAGGTATGGCTACACCTTC. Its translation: CASSVDVGRYGYTF.

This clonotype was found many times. This CDR3 reads CASSLYGGNQETQYF. CDR3 nucleotides: TGCGCCAGCAGCTTGTACGGGGGCAACCAAGAGACCCAGTACTTC. The rearrangement uses TRBV5-1 and TRBJ2-5; the D call may be TRBD1 or TRBD2 (6 bases each). With 1 base removed from V and 0 bases from J, the gap between germline ends came to 10 bases. Germline CDR1 is SGHRS and CDR2 is YFSETQ. The CDR3 has 15 amino acids.

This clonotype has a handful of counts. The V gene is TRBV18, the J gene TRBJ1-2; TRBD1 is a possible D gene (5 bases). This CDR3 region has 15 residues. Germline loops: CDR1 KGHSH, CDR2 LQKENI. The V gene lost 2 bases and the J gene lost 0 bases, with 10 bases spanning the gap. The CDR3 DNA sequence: TGTGCCAGCTCACCAACACAGGCTGCTAACTATGGCTACACCTTC. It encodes CASSPTQAANYGYTF.

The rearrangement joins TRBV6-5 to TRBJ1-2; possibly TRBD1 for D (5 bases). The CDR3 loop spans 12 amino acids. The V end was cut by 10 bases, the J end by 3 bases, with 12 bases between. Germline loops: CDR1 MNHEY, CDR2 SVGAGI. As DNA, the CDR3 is TGTGCCACTGCTAAAGGGGACTATGGCTACACCTTC. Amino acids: CATAKGDYGYTF.

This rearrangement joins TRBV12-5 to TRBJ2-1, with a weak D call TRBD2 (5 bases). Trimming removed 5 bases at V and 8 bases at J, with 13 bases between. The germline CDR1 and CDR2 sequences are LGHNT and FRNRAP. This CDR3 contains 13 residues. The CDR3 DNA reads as TGTGCTAGTGGTGGGAGAGGATTCGATGAGCAGTTCTTC. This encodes CASGGRGFDEQFF.

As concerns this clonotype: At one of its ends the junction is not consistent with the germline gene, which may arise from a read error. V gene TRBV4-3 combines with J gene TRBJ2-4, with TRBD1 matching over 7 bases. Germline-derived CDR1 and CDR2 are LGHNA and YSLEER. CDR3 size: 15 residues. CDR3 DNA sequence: TGCGTCAGCAGCCAAGAGGGGGCCGCCAAAAACATTCAGTACTTC. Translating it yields CVSSQEGAAKNIQYF.

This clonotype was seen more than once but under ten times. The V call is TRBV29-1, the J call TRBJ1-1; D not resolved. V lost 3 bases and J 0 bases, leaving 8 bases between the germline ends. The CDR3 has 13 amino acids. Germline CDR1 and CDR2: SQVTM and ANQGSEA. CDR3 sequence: CSVDYSMNTEAFF. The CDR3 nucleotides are TGCAGCGTTGACTACAGCATGAACACTGAAGCTTTCTTT.

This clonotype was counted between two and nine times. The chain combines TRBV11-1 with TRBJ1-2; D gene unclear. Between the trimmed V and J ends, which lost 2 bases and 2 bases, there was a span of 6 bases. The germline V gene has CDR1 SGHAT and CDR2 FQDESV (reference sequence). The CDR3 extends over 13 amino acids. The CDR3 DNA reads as TGTGCCAGCAGCTTAAGTCGAAACTATGGCTACACCTTC. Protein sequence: CASSLSRNYGYTF. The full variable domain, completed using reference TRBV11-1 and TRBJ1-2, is EAEVAQSPRYKITEKSQAVAFWCDPISGHATLYWYRQILGQGPELLVQFQDESVVDDSQLPKDRFSAERLKGVDSTLKIQPAELGDSAMYLCASSLSRNYGYTFGSGTRLTVV.